The clone carrying this T cell receptor (beta chain) appeared a few times. These data originate in a study of identical twins. Carrying unique molecular identifiers, the cDNA also gained a universal primer site through template switching. Via MiXCR, TCRdb re-called the 5' RACE reads, giving one row per CDR3 protein. The repertoire holds nearly 650,000 distinct CDR3 sequences, with just over 7% as singletons. These data were also filed under a second study, of yellow fever vaccine responses in identical twins. From that paper: Twins reportedly had a vaccine T cell response that seemed partly convergent, partly personalized.

The origin of this receptor is a woman between 18 and 29 years old in good health. The sequencing sample was made of PBMCs.

Here the CDR3 DNA reads TGTGCCAGCAGTCAAACCTACCCACAGAAACCGAACACTGAAGCTTTCTTT. It is translated as CASSQTYPQKPNTEAFF. The V call is TRBV25-1, the J call TRBJ1-1, with no clear D. Trimming took off 5 bases at V and 1 base at J, with 20 bases between the two ends. The CDR3 runs to 17 residues. Per the germline V gene, CDR1 is MGHDK and CDR2 is SYGVNS.